This TCR beta chain is from a study of monozygotic twins with inflammatory bowel disease. Study-level points and caveats: Among patients, repertoires may have gained variability from differing immunosuppressive treatments. TCRbeta diversity (inverse Simpson) was lower in IBD patients than in healthy co-twins.

Blood was drawn at less than 3 ml per donor. The CDR3 covers 15 residues. Germline V gene sequence: CDR1 SGHTA, CDR2 FQGNSA. TCRdb reprocessed the 5' RACE reads and keeps a single row for each CDR3 protein, giving no DNA. The sample features 350,000 to 550,000 distinct CDR3 sequences, with about 2.6% in its top ten. A word on this clonotype: The antigen is not known.

The chain uses TRBV7-2 and TRBJ2-5; there is no DNA to check the TCRdb D call of TRBD2. Sequenced input: blood. The receptor comes from a human donor with ulcerative colitis or Crohn's disease, or a healthy co-twin of an affected twin (not recorded which). The CDR3 loop is CASSLAAGGGETQYF.